A selection of T cell receptor beta chains follows, all from one sample in a study of blood T cell repertoires in COVID-19. Method: immunoSEQ multiplex PCR; TCRdb's copy keeps in-frame clones and lacks some. This table holds 110,000 to 150,000 clones, roughly 80% found once. The sequenced sample was peripheral blood. These receptors came from a man in his 70s who had recovered from COVID-19. CDR3s include the opening cysteine and the closing phenylalanine or tryptophan. The D gene is left open where the match is weak. Size is omitted from some rows. Given values are once, few, many or a class for expanded clones.

D gene: -
J gene: TRBJ1-1
V gene: TRBV27
clone size: few
CDR3 protein: CASSLQGLTEAFF
CDR3 DNA: TGTGCCAGCAGTTTACAGGGGCTCACTGAAGCTTTCTTT

D gene: TRBD1
J gene: TRBJ2-5
V gene: TRBV5-4
clone size: -
CDR3 protein: CASSLRQGETQYF
CDR3 DNA: TGTGCCAGCAGCTTGCGACAGGGGGAGACCCAGTACTTC

D gene: -
J gene: TRBJ2-3
V gene: TRBV7-7
clone size: once
CDR3 protein: CASSFLSSDTQYF
CDR3 DNA: TGTGCCAGCAGCTTTCTATCTTCAGATACGCAGTATTTT

D gene: -
J gene: TRBJ1-4
V gene: TRBV18
clone size: -
CDR3 protein: CASSPPSGRLDEKLFF
CDR3 DNA: TGTGCCAGCTCACCACCTTCAGGCCGCCTGGATGAAAAACTGTTTTTT

D gene: -
J gene: TRBJ1-6
V gene: TRBV18
clone size: -
CDR3 protein: CASSHYNSPLHF
CDR3 DNA: TGTGCCAGCTCGCACTACAATTCACCCCTCCACTTT

D gene: -
J gene: TRBJ1-2
V gene: TRBV5-1
clone size: few
CDR3 protein: CASRLAESANYGYTF
CDR3 DNA: TGCGCCAGCAGGCTGGCGGAGTCAGCTAACTATGGCTACACCTTC

D gene: TRBD2
J gene: TRBJ2-7
V gene: TRBV4-2
clone size: -
CDR3 protein: CASSQDPLAGLSYEQYF
CDR3 DNA: TGTGCCAGCAGCCAAGATCCGTTAGCGGGACTCTCCTACGAGCAGTACTTC

D gene: -
J gene: TRBJ1-3
V gene: TRBV5-4
clone size: -
CDR3 protein: CASSSGTTGNTIYF
CDR3 DNA: TGTGCCAGCAGCTCTGGGACAACTGGAAACACCATATATTTT

D gene: -
J gene: TRBJ2-1
V gene: TRBV7-9
clone size: -
CDR3 protein: CASSFREPPYNEQFF
CDR3 DNA: TGTGCCAGCAGCTTCAGGGAACCCCCATACAATGAGCAGTTCTTC

D gene: TRBD2
J gene: TRBJ2-7
V gene: TRBV27
clone size: -
CDR3 protein: CASSPGLESYEQYF
CDR3 DNA: TGTGCCAGCAGTCCGGGACTAGAGTCCTACGAGCAGTACTTC

D gene: -
J gene: TRBJ2-5
V gene: TRBV10-1
clone size: -
CDR3 protein: CASSESGLGETQYF
CDR3 DNA: TGCGCCAGCAGTGAGTCGGGGCTAGGGGAGACCCAGTACTTC

D gene: -
J gene: TRBJ2-5
V gene: TRBV18
clone size: -
CDR3 protein: CASSPPAGYQETQYF
CDR3 DNA: TGTGCCAGCTCACCACCAGCCGGGTACCAAGAGACCCAGTACTTC